A single sample gave rise to the 28 T cell receptor beta chains below, sequenced in a study of T-cell memory formation after mild COVID-19. TCRdb called the 5' RACE reads again in MiXCR, with one record for every CDR3 protein. Of around 130,000 distinct CDR3 sequences listed, around 15% were seen once; the top ten hold about 30%. Sequenced input: PBMCs or a T cell subset sorted from them (not recorded which). Every receptor here comes from an adult woman who had mild COVID-19 (a few samples of this study predate the infection). Cell type and time point are not known.

CDR3 nucleotide sequence: TGTGCCAGCAGCAAACCGGACAGGGAAGATGAGCTGTGGCAGTTCTTC. Translation: CASSKPDREDELWQFF. The chain joins TRBV7-9 to TRBJ2-1; TRBD1 agrees at 8 bases. The ends lost 5 bases at V and 12 bases at J; junction bases unmatched: 18. Germline values: CDR1 SEHNR, CDR2 FQNEAQ (reference sequence). The CDR3 extends over 16 amino acids.

This clonotype was seen repeatedly, ten times or more. CDR3 amino acids: CASSQVDSPAYEQYF. The CDR3 DNA follows: TGTGCCAGCAGCCAAGTTGACAGTCCTGCCTACGAGCAGTACTTC. The chain has TRBV4-2 and TRBJ2-7; D perhaps matches TRBD1 (5 bases). CDR1 and CDR2 from the germline V gene are LGHNA and YNFKEQ. This CDR3 region has 15 residues. V was trimmed by 1 base and J by 2 bases, leaving 12 bases between them.

The gene calls are TRBV4-1 and TRBJ2-5, with D maybe TRBD1 (5 bases). V was shortened by 0 bases and J by 3 bases, with 8 bases between the two germline ends. Germline V CDR1 and CDR2: MGHRA, YSYEKL. This CDR3 has 14 amino acids. The CDR3, as DNA: TGCGCCAGCAGCCAAGAGGGCAGGGAAGAGACCCAGTACTTC. Translating it yields CASSQEGREETQYF.

This clonotype was seen more than once but under ten times. This rearrangement joins TRBV6-5 to TRBJ2-1; the D is unclear. CDR1 is MNHEY and CDR2 is SVGAGI in the germline V gene. The CDR3 loop spans 18 amino acids. The V end lost 7 bases, the J end lost 0 bases, and 22 bases lay between the germline ends. The CDR3 DNA reads as TGTGCCAGCACCCAATTTGTGGGTGAGGATAGCTCCTACAATGAGCAGTTCTTC. Amino acid sequence: CASTQFVGEDSSYNEQFF.

The chain joins TRBV4-1 to TRBJ2-3, with D unresolved. The CDR3 runs 15 residues. Germline CDR1 reads MGHRA; CDR2 reads YSYEKL. With 4 bases removed from V and 0 bases from J, the gap between germline ends came to 11 bases. CDR3 protein: CASSPTLGSTDTQYF. Here the CDR3 DNA reads TGCGCCAGCAGCCCTACCCTAGGTAGCACAGATACGCAGTATTTT.

This clonotype was seen many times. This rearrangement joins TRBV12-3 or TRBV12-4 to TRBJ2-3; weak D call: TRBD1 (5 bases). Trimming took 4 bases from V and 4 from J, leaving 6 bases between them. The CDR3 sequence is 12 residues long. CDR3 sequence reads: CASSSTADTQYF. The CDR3 bases are TGTGCCAGCAGTTCGACAGCAGATACGCAGTATTTT.

This clonotype was counted at least ten times. The CDR3 loop reads CSARDPASGTSYEQYF. CDR3 nucleotides: TGCAGTGCTAGAGATCCGGCTAGCGGGACCTCCTACGAGCAGTACTTC. V usage is TRBV20-1 and J usage is TRBJ2-7; the match to TRBD2 covers 9 bases. Germline V gene sequence: CDR1 DFQATT, CDR2 SNEGSKA (reference sequence). CDR3 length: 16 residues. V shed 0 bases, J shed 0 bases, and the junction held 6 bases outside the gene matches.

The sample holds a few counts of this clonotype. The chain recombines TRBV19 with TRBJ2-1, with D uncertain. The CDR3 is 13 amino acids. From germline, CDR1 is LNHDA and CDR2 SQIVND (reference sequence). The germline V and J ends were trimmed by 6 bases and 3 bases, with 9 bases remaining between them. This CDR3 reads CASSHPGYNEQFF. The CDR3 DNA is TGTGCCAGTAGCCACCCCGGCTACAATGAGCAGTTCTTC.

This clonotype was picked up a small number of times. The chain joins TRBV2 to TRBJ2-7, with D possibly matching TRBD2 (6 bases). The V end was cut by 6 bases, the J end by 5 bases, with 14 bases between. Germline V gene sequence: CDR1 SNHLY, CDR2 FYNNEI. The CDR3 contains 13 residues. This CDR3 reads CASRRWGDDEQYF. DNA of the CDR3: TGTGCCAGCAGGAGGTGGGGGGACGACGAGCAGTACTTC. The whole variable domain, filled in from reference TRBV2 and TRBJ2-7, reads EPEVTQTPSHQVTQMGQEVILRCVPISNHLYFYWYRQILGQKVEFLVSFYNNEISEKSEIFDDQFSVERPDGSNFTLKIRSTKLEDSAMYFCASRRWGDDEQYFGPGTRLTVT.

The genes are TRBV20-1 and TRBJ2-3; TRBD2 agrees at 14 bases. CDR3 size: 15 residues. The V gene end was trimmed by 5 bases and the J gene end by 5 bases; junction bases not matched to a gene: 6. CDR1 and CDR2 from the germline V gene are DFQATT and SNEGSKA (reference sequence). CDR3 residues: CSAPAGLAGGDTQYF. CDR3 coding DNA: TGCAGTGCTCCCGCCGGACTAGCGGGGGGAGATACGCAGTATTTT.

The chain carries TRBV6-2 or TRBV6-3 and TRBJ2-7, with D maybe TRBD1 (5 bases). V was cut by 5 bases and J by 3 bases, with 17 bases left in between. CDR3 length: 15 amino acids. CDR1 and CDR2 from the germline V gene are MNHEY and SVGEGT. CDR3: CASSEVPTVDYEQYF. CDR3 nucleotide sequence: TGTGCCAGCAGTGAGGTCCCGACAGTGGACTACGAGCAGTACTTC.

The gene calls are TRBV13 and TRBJ2-7; TRBD2 agrees at 10 bases. Trimming took 4 bases from V and 3 from J; bases not matched to a gene: 18. This CDR3 region has 19 residues. Germline V gene data show CDR1 as PRHDT and CDR2 as FYEKMQ (reference sequence). The CDR3 is CASSSQSGGASGFSYEQYF. CDR3 nucleotides: TGTGCCAGCAGCTCCCAGAGCGGGGGGGCCTCAGGGTTTAGCTACGAGCAGTACTTC. The full variable domain, its missing parts supplied by reference TRBV13 and TRBJ2-7, is AAGVIQSPRHLIKEKRETATLKCYPIPRHDTVYWYQQGPGQDPQFLISFYEKMQSDKGSIPDRFSAQQFSDYHSELNMSSLELGDSALYFCASSSQSGGASGFSYEQYFGPGTRLTVT.

The sample holds one count of this clonotype. This chain connects TRBV5-4 to TRBJ2-5; 15 nucleotides match TRBD2. This CDR3 contains 19 residues. Germline values: CDR1 SGHNT, CDR2 YYREEE (reference sequence). Trimming removed 0 bases from V and 4 bases from J; junction bases left unmatched: 10. This CDR3 is CASSLGGTSGGPIPETQYF. The CDR3 DNA follows: TGTGCCAGCAGCTTGGGTGGGACTAGCGGGGGGCCGATACCAGAGACCCAGTACTTC.

This clonotype was found a few times. The chain joins TRBV24-1 to TRBJ2-5, with a weak D call TRBD1 (5 bases). Germline CDR1 is KGHDR and CDR2 is SFDVKD. The V gene lost 6 bases and the J gene lost 2 bases, with 21 bases spanning the gap. CDR3 length equals 17 residues. Here the CDR3 reads CATSIGYRSSGQETQYF. For the CDR3, the DNA is TGTGCCACCAGTATAGGCTACAGGTCAAGTGGGCAAGAGACCCAGTACTTC.

The genes are TRBV20-1 and TRBJ1-1, with TRBD1 as a possible D gene (6 bases). The length of the CDR3 is 16 residues. V lost 0 bases and J lost 3, with 17 bases in between. CDR1 DFQATT and CDR2 SNEGSKA come from the germline V gene (reference sequence). The CDR3 DNA reads TGCAGTGCTAGAGATCGGGGGACAAGACCACACACTGAAGCTTTCTTT. This translates into CSARDRGTRPHTEAFF.

V usage is TRBV6-1 and J usage is TRBJ2-2, with no clear D. The germline V gene encodes CDR1 MNHNS and CDR2 SASEGT. Between the trimmed V and J ends, which lost 7 bases and 4 bases, there was a span of 13 bases. The CDR3 length is 14 residues. The CDR3 DNA sequence: TGTGCCAGCACAACAGAGTTTCGCACCGGGGAGCTGTTTTTT. Its protein is CASTTEFRTGELFF.

The CDR3 bases are TGTGCCAGTAGTTTGGGACAGGTGGACTACGAGCAGTACTTC. Translated, it gives CASSLGQVDYEQYF. This chain links TRBV19 with TRBJ2-7; 8 bases map to TRBD1. Germline CDR1 and CDR2: LNHDA and SQIVND (reference sequence). With V trimmed by 5 bases and J by 3 bases, 6 bases remained unmatched. The CDR3 totals 14 residues.

This clonotype was observed a few times. This chain links TRBV12-3 or TRBV12-4 with TRBJ1-2; a weak D match, TRBD1 (5 bases). Trimming stripped 7 bases from V and 2 bases from J, with 17 bases between. The CDR3 has 15 amino acids. This CDR3 reads CASIQLRVLNYGYTF. The CDR3 bases are TGTGCCAGCATCCAACTCAGGGTTTTAAACTATGGCTACACCTTC.

The chain links TRBV12-3 or TRBV12-4 to TRBJ2-1; D is uncertain. V lost 1 base to trimming and J lost 15 bases, with 13 bases between them. The CDR3 totals 12 residues. The CDR3 here is CASSLGPPRAFF. Here the CDR3 DNA reads TGTGCCAGCAGTTTAGGTCCGCCTAGGGCGTTCTTC.

This clonotype was counted between two and nine times. The CDR3 DNA reads as TGTGCCAGCAGCTATAGTTCGGGCGGGGAGCTGTTTTTT. This encodes CASSYSSGGELFF. The chain has TRBV5-4 and TRBJ2-2; D call uncertain. This CDR3 contains 13 residues. V lost 3 bases, J lost 7 bases, and 10 bases lay in between. The germline CDR1 and CDR2 sequences are SGHNT and YYREEE (reference sequence).

This clonotype has more than one count but fewer than ten. The chain couples TRBV29-1 to TRBJ2-1; D is perhaps TRBD2 (6 bases). The germline V gene encodes CDR1 SQVTM and CDR2 ANQGSEA. V shed 4 bases and J shed 3 bases, with 19 bases lying between them. The length of the CDR3 is 16 residues. CDR3 coding DNA: TGCAGCGTTGTTGGAGGGTTCGATGGGCTCTACAATGAGCAGTTCTTC. It specifies CSVVGGFDGLYNEQFF.

This clonotype appeared a few times. This chain uses TRBV12-5 with TRBJ1-2; unclear D gene. V lost 0 bases to trimming and J lost 4 bases, with 9 bases between them. Germline CDR1 reads LGHNT; CDR2 reads FRNRAP. The CDR3 is 14 residues long. CDR3 region: CASGLVGPSYGYTF. CDR3 bases: TGTGCTAGTGGTTTGGTAGGACCGAGCTATGGCTACACCTTC.

This clonotype was recorded a few times. The chain employs TRBV27 and TRBJ2-1; 7 nucleotides line up with TRBD2. This CDR3 comprises 16 residues. Germline values: CDR1 MNHEY, CDR2 SMNVEV (reference sequence). The junction had 8 bases not matched to a gene; V was cut back by 6 bases and J by 0 bases. CDR3: CASSLSGPYSYNEQFF. CDR3 in DNA: TGTGCCAGCAGCCTTAGCGGGCCCTACTCCTACAATGAGCAGTTCTTC.

This chain connects TRBV20-1 to TRBJ2-7; TRBD2 agrees at 11 bases. The CDR3 sequence is 13 residues long. The ends lost 2 bases at V and 10 bases at J; junction bases unmatched: 7. Germline CDR1 and CDR2: DFQATT and SNEGSKA (reference sequence). CDR3 region: CSARKTSGKVQYF. The CDR3 coding sequence is TGCAGTGCTAGAAAGACTAGCGGGAAGGTTCAGTACTTC.

This clonotype was recorded many times. J is TRBJ2-2 and V is TRBV6-4; perhaps TRBD2 as D (5 bases). Germline CDR1 MRHNA, CDR2 SNTAGT. The CDR3 has 14 residues. With 0 bases removed from V and 5 bases from J, the gap between germline ends came to 7 bases. The CDR3 DNA reads as TGTGCCAGCAGTGACTCGCCGGGGACCGGGGAGCTGTTTTTT. Its protein product is CASSDSPGTGELFF.

There are a few counts of this clonotype. The chain carries TRBV30 and TRBJ2-1; D not certain. Trimming left V 4 bases short and J 8 bases short, with 12 bases between. CDR1 and CDR2 (germline): GTSNPN, SVGIG (reference sequence). The CDR3 contains 12 residues. CDR3 amino acids: CAWKVRGDEQFF. The CDR3 DNA follows: TGTGCCTGGAAGGTTCGTGGGGATGAGCAGTTCTTC.

The chain links TRBV3-1 to TRBJ2-7, with TRBD1 as a possible D gene (6 bases). V shed 0 bases and J shed 4 bases, with 13 bases lying between them. From germline, CDR1 is LGHDT and CDR2 YNNKEL (reference sequence). The CDR3 covers 15 residues. This CDR3 is CASSQDPSDSYEQYF. CDR3 nucleotides: TGTGCCAGCAGCCAAGATCCGTCGGACAGTTACGAGCAGTACTTC.

This clonotype has a handful of counts. V is TRBV4-1 and J is TRBJ2-7; tentative D call: TRBD2 (6 bases). Germline CDR1 is MGHRA and CDR2 is YSYEKL. This CDR3 comprises 17 residues. Trimming cost V 3 bases and J 0 bases, with 18 bases left between them. CDR3 sequence (DNA): TGCGCCAGCAGCCAGTTCCCCGGGACTCTCAGCTCCTACGAGCAGTACTTC. Translation gives CASSQFPGTLSSYEQYF.